The source of this TCR beta chain is a study of control samples from healthy donors and cancer patients. The germline gives CDR1 SGHNT, CDR2 YENEEA. The CDR3 has 16 amino acids. Trimming stripped 5 bases from V and 0 bases from J, with 11 bases between. Assay used: immunoSEQ multiplex PCR; TCRdb lists only in-frame clones, some missing. The table records roughly 55,000 clones, 92% of them present only once. The TCR originated in a man aged 35 to 55 with colorectal cancer. J is TRBJ2-6 and V is TRBV11-3, with D possibly matching TRBD2 (6 bases). Sequencing was done on a sample of PBMCs. As DNA, the CDR3 is TGTGCCAGCAGCCCGTTCGGGGGCTCTGGGGCCAACGTCCTGACTTTC. It encodes CASSPFGGSGANVLTF.